This entry lists 20 T cell receptor beta chains sequenced from one sample in a study of identical twins. TCRdb reprocessed the 5' RACE reads with MiXCR, giving one entry per CDR3 protein. The sample yields around 280,000 distinct CDR3 sequences, 6.5% to 9.5% seen once. These same records also appear under a second study, on yellow fever vaccine responses in identical twins.

Sequencing input: memory (CD45RO+) T cells sorted from blood. The receptors stem from a woman in her late teens or twenties in good health.

The chain has TRBV7-9 and TRBJ2-7; D remains ambiguous. V lost 5 bases and J 4 bases, leaving 18 bases between the germline ends. The CDR3 is 15 residues long. The V gene's germline CDR1 is SEHNR and CDR2 FQNEAQ (reference sequence). The CDR3 loop is CASSPPRAQAYEQYF. The DNA for the CDR3 is TGTGCCAGCAGCCCCCCCCGGGCCCAAGCGTACGAGCAGTACTTC.

This clonotype was detected ten times or more. V gene TRBV15 combines with J gene TRBJ2-3; D uncertain. Looked up from germline, CDR1 is LNHNV and CDR2 is YYDKDF (reference sequence). V dropped 1 base and J dropped 0 bases, with 11 bases sitting between them. CDR3 length: 16 amino acids. The CDR3 loop reads CATSRGLSPSTDTQYF. For the CDR3, the DNA is TGTGCCACCAGCAGAGGTCTCAGCCCTAGCACAGATACGCAGTATTTT.

The genes are TRBV7-9 and TRBJ2-2; 8 bases agree with TRBD2. Per germline, CDR1 SEHNR and CDR2 FQNEAQ (reference sequence). V was clipped by 5 bases and J by 4 bases; unmatched bases: 12. The CDR3 sequence is 17 residues long. The CDR3 bases are TGTGCCAGCAGCCGTCGCCCGGGAGGGCCCAGCACCGGGGAGCTGTTTTTT. Its translation is CASSRRPGGPSTGELFF. Combining the CDR3 with reference TRBV7-9 and TRBJ2-2 gives the whole variable domain DTGVSQNPRHKITKRGQNVTFRCDPISEHNRLYWYRQTLGQGPEFLTYFQNEAQLEKSRLLSDRFSAERPKGSFSTLEIQRTEQGDSAMYLCASSRRPGGPSTGELFFGEGSRLTVL.

This clonotype occurred a few times. This chain uses TRBV2 with TRBJ2-7, with TRBD2 as a possible D gene (5 bases). CDR1 SNHLY and CDR2 FYNNEI come from the germline V gene. CDR3 length: 13 amino acids. Trimming removed 10 bases from V and 1 base from J, with 14 bases in between. Here the CDR3 DNA reads TGTGCCACCGGAGGCCCGGGGTCCTACGAGCAGTACTTC. Protein: CATGGPGSYEQYF.

The chain links TRBV10-2 to TRBJ1-1; possibly TRBD1 for D (5 bases). The germline V gene has CDR1 WSHSY and CDR2 SAAADI. Trimming pared 10 bases from V and 3 bases from J, leaving 12 bases between. The CDR3 is made up of 12 amino acids. CDR3 residues: CATRVADTEAFF. The CDR3 DNA reads as TGCGCCACCAGGGTGGCGGACACTGAAGCTTTCTTT.

This clonotype was observed at least ten times. This chain links TRBV7-2 with TRBJ2-3; D possibly corresponds to TRBD1 (5 bases). Germline loops: CDR1 SGHTA, CDR2 FQGNSA. V lost 7 bases, J lost 2 bases, and 16 bases lay in between. This CDR3 contains 15 residues. The CDR3 DNA follows: TGTGCCAGCACCACAGGAAACTATAACACAGATACGCAGTATTTT. It encodes CASTTGNYNTDTQYF.

This clonotype was seen repeatedly, ten times or more. The gene calls are TRBV29-1 and TRBJ1-4; 9 bases agree with TRBD1. Germline lookup yields CDR1 SQVTM and CDR2 ANQGSEA. The V segment lost 4 bases and the J segment 8 bases; nucleotides outside the gene matches: 2. The CDR3 is made up of 12 amino acids. CDR3 protein: CSVVDRGEKLFF. CDR3 in DNA: TGCAGCGTTGTGGACAGGGGCGAAAAACTGTTTTTT.

The J gene is TRBJ1-2, the V gene TRBV20-1; no clear D gene. CDR1 and CDR2 (germline): DFQATT, SNEGSKA (reference sequence). The CDR3 contains 14 residues. The germline V and J ends were trimmed by 0 bases and 6 bases, with 14 bases remaining between them. DNA of the CDR3: TGCAGTGCTAGAGATCGAGGGTATCTCCATGGCTACACCTTC. Its protein is CSARDRGYLHGYTF.

The chain uses TRBV5-1 and TRBJ2-1; D perhaps matches TRBD2 (7 bases). Per the germline V gene, CDR1 is SGHRS and CDR2 is YFSETQ. The length of the CDR3 is 16 residues. Trimming stripped 2 bases from V and 2 bases from J, with 14 bases between. The CDR3 DNA reads as TGCGCCAGCAGCTTCGGGAGGACAGCCACCTACAATGAGCAGTTCTTC. The encoded protein is CASSFGRTATYNEQFF.

V and J are TRBV20-1 and TRBJ2-1; 11 bases are a match to TRBD2. V was pared by 0 bases and J by 5 bases, with 3 bases of the junction left unmatched. The germline V gene encodes CDR1 DFQATT and CDR2 SNEGSKA (reference sequence). This CDR3 is 15 amino acids long. CDR3 DNA sequence: TGCAGTGCTAGAGAACTAGCGGGGGATAACAATGAGCAGTTCTTC. This codes for CSARELAGDNNEQFF.

In its sample, this clonotype was seen many times. The chain combines TRBV12-3 or TRBV12-4 with TRBJ1-2; D gene uncertain. The V end was cut by 8 bases, the J end by 2 bases, with 6 bases between. This CDR3 spans 11 amino acids. CDR3 DNA sequence: TGTGCCAGCGGGAAGAACTATGGCTACACCTTC. It codes for CASGKNYGYTF.

This clonotype was observed at least ten times. The chain couples TRBV27 to TRBJ2-1; TRBD2 matches at 16 bases. This CDR3 is 19 amino acids long. V lost 5 bases and J lost 0; bases outside the gene matches: 7. Germline loops: CDR1 MNHEY, CDR2 SMNVEV (reference sequence). CDR3 region: CASSAGLAGGPSSYNEQFF. CDR3 nucleotides: TGTGCCAGCAGTGCGGGACTAGCGGGGGGGCCGAGCTCCTACAATGAGCAGTTCTTC.

CDR3 region: CASSVDARSGANVLTF. The DNA of the CDR3 is TGCGCCAGCAGCGTGGACGCCCGCTCTGGGGCCAACGTCCTGACTTTC. The chain employs TRBV5-1 and TRBJ2-6; D gene uncertain. V was cut by 4 bases and J by 0 bases, with 11 bases left in between. CDR1 SGHRS and CDR2 YFSETQ come from the germline V gene. The CDR3 contains 16 residues.

There are many counts of this clonotype. The chain combines TRBV4-1 with TRBJ1-1; D unclear. Trimming stripped 1 base from V and 10 bases from J, with 13 bases between. Germline CDR1 reads MGHRA; CDR2 reads YSYEKL. The CDR3 is made up of 13 amino acids. CDR3 bases: TGCGCCAGCAGCCAAGTGATCGGGGAGAGAGCTTTCTTT. Its translation is CASSQVIGERAFF.

This clonotype came up once. A much bigger clone sits one base away, suggesting this may be a read error. The rearrangement links TRBV12-3 or TRBV12-4 to TRBJ2-3, with 13 bases aligning to TRBD2. This CDR3 is built from 18 residues. The CDR3 reads CTSSFSGTSGTSTDTQYF. The CDR3 region has the DNA TGTACCAGCAGTTTCAGTGGGACTAGCGGGACTAGCACAGATACGCAGTATTTT.

This clonotype was counted many times. The chain is built from TRBV7-9 and TRBJ1-3; D is undetermined. With 1 base removed from V and 7 bases from J, the gap between germline ends came to 5 bases. Germline V gene data show CDR1 as SEHNR and CDR2 as FQNEAQ (reference sequence). This CDR3 is 12 amino acids long. CDR3 nucleotide sequence: TGTGCCAGCAGCTTAGACCCGAACACCATATATTTT. Its protein product is CASSLDPNTIYF.

In this sample, this clonotype turned up many times. J is TRBJ2-5 and V is TRBV5-1; 10 bases map to TRBD2. The CDR3 consists of 16 residues. In germline, CDR1 is SGHRS, CDR2 YFSETQ. The ends lost 0 bases at V and 0 bases at J; junction bases unmatched: 2. In DNA, the CDR3 is TGCGCCAGCAGCTTGGTTAGCGGGAGGTACCAAGAGACCCAGTACTTC. Its protein is CASSLVSGRYQETQYF.

V and J are TRBV29-1 and TRBJ2-7; 9 bases are shared with TRBD1. The CDR3 length is 14 residues. After removal of 4 bases from V and 6 bases from J, the junction contained 10 bases not matched to a gene. Germline loops: CDR1 SQVTM, CDR2 ANQGSEA. The chain's CDR3 is CSVGRDRDPREQYF. The CDR3, as DNA: TGCAGCGTTGGCAGGGACAGGGACCCTCGCGAGCAGTACTTC.

The chain is built from TRBV18 and TRBJ2-1; TRBD2 matches 14 bases. The germline CDR1 and CDR2 sequences are KGHSH and LQKENI. The ends lost 3 bases at V and 5 bases at J; junction bases unmatched: 3. This CDR3 is 16 amino acids long. In nucleotides, the CDR3 is TGTGCCAGCTCACCCTTGACTAGCGGGAGGGACAATGAGCAGTTCTTC. Its translation is CASSPLTSGRDNEQFF.

Ten or more counts support this clonotype. The genes are TRBV5-1 and TRBJ1-2; D ambiguous. V lost 0 bases and J lost 8, with 11 bases in between. CDR1 and CDR2 (germline): SGHRS, YFSETQ. The CDR3 consists of 13 residues. CDR3 loop: CASSLEPDTGYTF. Written as DNA, the CDR3 is TGCGCCAGCAGCTTGGAACCCGACACAGGCTACACCTTC.